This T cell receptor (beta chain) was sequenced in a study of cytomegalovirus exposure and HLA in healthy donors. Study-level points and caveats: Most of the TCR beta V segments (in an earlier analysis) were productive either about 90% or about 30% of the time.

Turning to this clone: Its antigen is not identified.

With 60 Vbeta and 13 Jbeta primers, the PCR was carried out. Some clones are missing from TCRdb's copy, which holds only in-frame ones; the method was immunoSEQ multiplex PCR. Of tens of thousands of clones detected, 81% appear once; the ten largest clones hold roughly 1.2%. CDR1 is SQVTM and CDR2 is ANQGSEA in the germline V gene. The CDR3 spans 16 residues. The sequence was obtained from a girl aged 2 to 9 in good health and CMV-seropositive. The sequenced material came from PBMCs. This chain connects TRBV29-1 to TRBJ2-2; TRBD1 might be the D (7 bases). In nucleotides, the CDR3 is TGCAGTACTACTGGCGCGGGACAGAGAAACACCGGGGAGCTGTTTTTT. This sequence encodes CSTTGAGQRNTGELFF.